This T cell receptor beta chain is from a study of blood T cell repertoires in COVID-19. Study summary: Acute and convalescent COVID-19 samples came from the United States, Italy and Spain. Nucleic acid was either cDNA or gDNA, and it came from T cells, B-cell-depleted T cells, or PBMCs.

The trim removed 3 bases at V and 5 bases at J, leaving 7 bases unmatched. In germline, CDR1 is LGHDT, CDR2 YNNKEL (reference sequence). The CDR3 runs 16 residues. Per the authors' pipeline: Nucleated cell number was recorded as an estimate derived from reference gene primer amplification. Here immunoSEQ multiplex PCR was the method, and the copy in TCRdb shows in-frame clones only, minus some. Clone size and V and J calls were adopted from that table, with D and trimming inferred from the DNA. The sample records some 150,000 clones, around 89% being singletons. What was sequenced was peripheral blood. This chain connects TRBV3-1 (or the pseudogene TRBV3-2) to TRBJ2-5, with TRBD2 identical over 12 bases. This TCR was recovered from a middle-aged woman with acute or convalescent COVID-19. The CDR3 region has the DNA TGTGCCAGCAGCCATCGACTAGCGGGAGTGATGGAGACCCAGTACTTC. Amino acid sequence: CASSHRLAGVMETQYF.